A single sample is the source of the 26 T cell receptor beta chains below, sequenced in a study of T cell changes during pregnancy in multiple sclerosis. Some clones are missing from TCRdb's copy, which holds only in-frame ones; the method was immunoSEQ multiplex PCR. This table holds 65,000 to 75,000 clones, about 90% found once. The sample here was peripheral blood, taken in the third trimester of pregnancy. The receptors here all came from a female donor in good health, enrolled as a control in a pregnancy study.

The chain has TRBV5-1 and TRBJ1-5, with a possible D match to TRBD1 (5 bases). V dropped 0 bases and J dropped 1 base, with 8 bases sitting between them. This CDR3 has 15 amino acids. Germline V gene lookup returns CDR1 SGHRS and CDR2 YFSETQ. CDR3 sequence: CASSLEGASNQPQHF. In nucleotides, the CDR3 is TGCGCCAGCAGCTTGGAAGGGGCGAGCAATCAGCCCCAGCATTTT. The variable domain in full, with the rest retrieved from reference TRBV5-1 and TRBJ1-5, is KAGVTQTPRYLIKTRGQQVTLSCSPISGHRSVSWYQQTPGQGLQFLFEYFSETQRNKGNFPGRFSGRQFSNSRSEMNVSTLELGDSALYLCASSLEGASNQPQHFGDGTRLSIL.

The chain couples TRBV5-1 to TRBJ1-3; 9 bases are shared with TRBD1. Germline trimming cut 7 bases from V and 2 bases from J; bases unmatched to any gene: 7. The CDR3 loop spans 15 amino acids. Germline values: CDR1 SGHRS, CDR2 YFSETQ. The CDR3 loop reads CASASTGGAGNTIYF. In DNA, the CDR3 is TGCGCCAGCGCCTCGACAGGGGGAGCTGGAAACACCATATATTTT.

V usage is TRBV6-4 and J usage is TRBJ2-2; TRBD2 is a possible D gene (7 bases). This CDR3 is 14 amino acids long. Looked up from germline, CDR1 is MRHNA and CDR2 is SNTAGT. V was trimmed by 10 bases and J by 7 bases, leaving 19 bases between them. CDR3 sequence (DNA): TGTGCCACAGAGAGGGGGGGGCCGAACGGGGAGCTGTTTTTT. Translation gives CATERGGPNGELFF.

V is TRBV7-9 and J is TRBJ2-7, with 7 bases identical to TRBD1. The J segment lost 4 bases and the V segment lost 5 bases, leaving 2 bases of the junction unmatched. CDR1 and CDR2 (germline): SEHNR, FQNEAQ (reference sequence). The CDR3 consists of 12 residues. The CDR3 here is CASSETGYEQYF. For the CDR3, the DNA is TGTGCCAGCAGCGAGACAGGGTACGAGCAGTACTTC.

V and J are TRBV18 and TRBJ1-6; tentative D call: TRBD1 (6 bases). Per the germline V gene, CDR1 is KGHSH and CDR2 is LQKENI. This CDR3 is 16 amino acids long. With 0 bases removed from V and 7 bases from J, the gap between germline ends came to 13 bases. The CDR3 is CASSPPTGSGNSPLHF. In DNA form, the CDR3 reads TGTGCCAGCTCACCACCCACAGGGTCTGGAAATTCACCCCTCCACTTT.

The V gene is TRBV5-6, the J gene TRBJ2-5; 8 nucleotides match TRBD1. The CDR3 is 15 residues long. CDR1 and CDR2 (germline): SGHDT, YYEEEE. Germline trimming cut 4 bases from V and 5 bases from J; bases unmatched to any gene: 10. The CDR3 loop reads CASSVGTGPWETQYF. CDR3 DNA sequence: TGTGCCAGCAGCGTCGGGACAGGCCCGTGGGAGACCCAGTACTTC.

For the CDR3, the DNA is TGCGCCAGCAGCCTTCGGGGGTTAAATGAAGATACGCAGTATTTT. It codes for CASSLRGLNEDTQYF. The rearrangement links TRBV5-1 to TRBJ2-3; maybe TRBD2 (6 bases). CDR1 and CDR2 (germline): SGHRS, YFSETQ. The CDR3 length is 15 residues. V gave up 4 bases and J gave up 5 bases, with 17 bases separating them.

The chain employs TRBV18 and TRBJ1-5; 8 nucleotides line up with TRBD1. Germline V CDR1 and CDR2: KGHSH, LQKENI. The junction had 6 bases not matched to a gene; V was cut back by 3 bases and J by 5 bases. The CDR3 contains 15 residues. The CDR3 nucleotides read TGTGCCAGCTCACCGCACCAGGGGGCAGATCAGCCCCAGCATTTT. It translates to CASSPHQGADQPQHF.

The V gene is TRBV4-3, the J gene TRBJ2-7; 7 positions agree with TRBD1. CDR3 length equals 15 residues. Germline V gene data show CDR1 as LGHNA and CDR2 as YSLEER. V dropped 1 base and J dropped 3; count of bases not matched to a gene: 6. CDR3 bases: TGCGCCAGCAGCCAAGTACAGGGACAGTACTACGAGCAGTACTTC. It codes for CASSQVQGQYYEQYF.

The chain uses TRBV6-5 and TRBJ2-7; 10 bases agree with TRBD2. V lost 2 bases, J lost 3 bases, and 4 bases stayed unmatched. This CDR3 spans 15 amino acids. The germline V gene has CDR1 MNHEY and CDR2 SVGAGI. The CDR3 here is CASSYALAGGYEQYF. In DNA, the CDR3 is TGTGCCAGCAGTTACGCCTTAGCGGGGGGCTACGAGCAGTACTTC.

This clone is a singleton in its sample. The chain carries TRBV5-1 and TRBJ2-3; no clear D gene. In germline, CDR1 is SGHRS, CDR2 YFSETQ. V was pared by 4 bases and J by 6 bases, with 12 bases between. The length of the CDR3 is 13 residues. CDR3 sequence: CASSLQSADTQYF. In nucleotides, the CDR3 is TGCGCCAGCAGCCTCCAGAGCGCGGATACGCAGTATTTT.

The chain is built from TRBV30 and TRBJ2-7; 7 nucleotides match TRBD2. The CDR3 runs to 13 residues. CDR1 is GTSNPN and CDR2 is SVGIG in the germline V gene (reference sequence). The V segment lost 3 bases and the J segment 7 bases; nucleotides outside the gene matches: 9. The CDR3 DNA reads as TGTGCCTGGAGCCCCGGGGGGACGGGGGAGCAGTACTTC. Its protein product is CAWSPGGTGEQYF.

The chain uses TRBV5-6 and TRBJ2-5; D is uncertain. The V gene lost 0 bases and the J gene lost 7 bases, with 4 bases spanning the gap. Germline-derived CDR1 and CDR2 are SGHDT and YYEEEE. This CDR3 has 11 amino acids. CDR3 DNA sequence: TGTGCCAGCAGCTTGGGCGGGACCCAGTACTTC. It translates to CASSLGGTQYF.

The chain recombines TRBV6-6 with TRBJ1-1; 8 bases fit TRBD1. Germline V lookup: CDR1 MNHNY, CDR2 SVGAGI (reference sequence). V was clipped by 2 bases and J by 1 base; unmatched bases: 0. The CDR3 extends over 14 amino acids. The CDR3 loop is CASSYDRGNTEAFF. The CDR3 bases are TGTGCCAGCAGTTACGACAGGGGGAACACTGAAGCTTTCTTT.

The chain employs TRBV10-3 and TRBJ1-1; a weak D match, TRBD1 (5 bases). V was clipped by 0 bases and J by 0 bases, with 8 bases between them. Germline CDR1 reads ENHRY; CDR2 reads SYGVKD. The CDR3 runs to 15 residues. The CDR3 region is CAISESAGLNTEAFF. CDR3 nucleotide sequence: TGTGCCATCAGTGAGTCGGCAGGGCTGAACACTGAAGCTTTCTTT.

This clone was recorded only once. The chain recombines TRBV29-1 with TRBJ2-1; possibly TRBD2 for D (5 bases). The germline V and J ends were trimmed by 6 bases and 8 bases, with 23 bases remaining between them. The CDR3 is 15 amino acids. From germline, CDR1 is SQVTM and CDR2 ANQGSEA. The CDR3 coding sequence is TGCAGCGTGCCAAAGTTCGGGGTAGCAGGATATGAGCAGTTCTTC. It codes for CSVPKFGVAGYEQFF.

DNA for the CDR3: TGTGCCAGCAGTTTATTTGGTCGGGAGGGCACCTACGAGCAGTACTTC. Its translation is CASSLFGREGTYEQYF. J is TRBJ2-7 and V is TRBV27; 8 bases are shared with TRBD2. CDR1 is MNHEY, CDR2 SMNVEV, per germline (reference sequence). After removal of 1 base from V and 2 bases from J, the junction contained 7 bases not matched to a gene. This CDR3 has 16 amino acids.

The chain is built from TRBV5-6 and TRBJ1-2; TRBD1 aligns across 12 bases. CDR1 is SGHDT and CDR2 is YYEEEE in the germline V gene. V was pared by 3 bases and J by 4 bases, with 13 bases of the junction left unmatched. The length of the CDR3 is 18 residues. Here the CDR3 DNA reads TGTGCCAGCAGCTCTAAAAGCCTCCCGGGACAGGGGGCCTATGGCTACACCTTC. Its protein product is CASSSKSLPGQGAYGYTF.

The chain carries TRBV5-1 and TRBJ1-2, with a tentative D call TRBD1 (5 bases). Trimming removed 3 bases from V and 3 bases from J, with 15 bases in between. Germline CDR1 SGHRS, CDR2 YFSETQ. The CDR3 runs to 15 residues. The CDR3 is CASSSYGGMYYGYTF. The DNA for the CDR3 is TGCGCCAGCAGCTCGTACGGGGGAATGTACTATGGCTACACCTTC. Based on the CDR3 plus reference TRBV5-1 and TRBJ1-2, the full variable domain is KAGVTQTPRYLIKTRGQQVTLSCSPISGHRSVSWYQQTPGQGLQFLFEYFSETQRNKGNFPGRFSGRQFSNSRSEMNVSTLELGDSALYLCASSSYGGMYYGYTFGSGTRLTVV.

The chain recombines TRBV9 with TRBJ2-3, with 11 bases aligning to TRBD2. This CDR3 has 15 amino acids. The germline gives CDR1 SGDLS, CDR2 YYNGEE. Germline trimming cut 2 bases from V and 4 bases from J; bases unmatched to any gene: 3. The CDR3 region is CASSVLAGGPDTQYF. The DNA of the CDR3 is TGTGCCAGCAGCGTTTTAGCGGGGGGGCCAGATACGCAGTATTTT.

The gene calls are TRBV27 and TRBJ2-1; D possibly corresponds to TRBD1 (6 bases). CDR1 is MNHEY, CDR2 SMNVEV, per germline (reference sequence). Trimming left V 7 bases short and J 14 bases short, with 21 bases between. This CDR3 comprises 13 residues. CDR3 residues: CASTYSAGAMEFF. DNA for the CDR3: TGTGCCAGCACTTACAGCGCAGGGGCCATGGAGTTCTTC.

In DNA, the CDR3 is TGTGCCAGCACCACAGGGTCTATTCAGTACTTC. Residues: CASTTGSIQYF. The V call is TRBV2, the J call TRBJ2-4, with D perhaps TRBD1 (6 bases). V lost 7 bases and J lost 10, with 11 bases in between. CDR3 length equals 11 residues. In germline, CDR1 is SNHLY, CDR2 FYNNEI.

This rearrangement joins TRBV4-1 to TRBJ2-7; no definite D call. The CDR3 sequence is 15 residues long. Germline CDR1 is MGHRA and CDR2 is YSYEKL. The germline V and J ends were trimmed by 3 bases and 3 bases, with 15 bases remaining between them. This CDR3 is CASSQYVGSHYEQYF. In DNA form, the CDR3 reads TGCGCCAGCAGCCAGTATGTGGGCTCCCACTACGAGCAGTACTTC.

The chain carries TRBV11-1 and TRBJ2-5, with TRBD1 matching 7 bases. Trimming cost V 5 bases and J 1 base; bases outside gene matches: 4. Germline values: CDR1 SGHAT, CDR2 FQDESV (reference sequence). The CDR3 is made up of 14 amino acids. The CDR3 bases are TGTGCCAGCAGCCTTCACAGGGGCCAAGAGACCCAGTACTTC. This translates into CASSLHRGQETQYF.

This clone came up once. The chain has TRBV29-1 and TRBJ2-1, with 7 bases that match TRBD1. CDR1 and CDR2 from the germline V gene are SQVTM and ANQGSEA. The junction had 1 base not matched to a gene; V was cut back by 0 bases and J by 8 bases. This CDR3 is built from 12 residues. The CDR3 bases are TGCAGCGTTGAAGAAGGGGGCTATGAGCAGTTCTTC. This translates into CSVEEGGYEQFF.

The chain couples TRBV7-9 to TRBJ1-4, with D uncertain. The CDR3 is 14 amino acids. Deletions cut 4 bases from V and 8 bases from J, with 14 bases between. CDR1 and CDR2 from the germline V gene are SEHNR and FQNEAQ (reference sequence). In DNA form, the CDR3 reads TGTGCCAGCAGCTCCCCGCGGGCTCGGGAAAAACTGTTTTTT. This encodes CASSSPRAREKLFF.